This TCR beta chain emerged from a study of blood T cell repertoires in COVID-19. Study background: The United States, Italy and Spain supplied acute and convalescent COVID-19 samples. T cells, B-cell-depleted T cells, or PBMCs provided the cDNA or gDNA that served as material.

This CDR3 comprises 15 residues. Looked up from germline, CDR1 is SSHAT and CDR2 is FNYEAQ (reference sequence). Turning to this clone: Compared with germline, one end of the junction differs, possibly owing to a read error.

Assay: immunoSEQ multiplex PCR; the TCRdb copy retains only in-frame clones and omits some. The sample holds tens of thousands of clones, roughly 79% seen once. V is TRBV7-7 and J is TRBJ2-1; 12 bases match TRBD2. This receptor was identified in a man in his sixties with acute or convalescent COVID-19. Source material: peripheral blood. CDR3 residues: CASSLALAGGNEQFF. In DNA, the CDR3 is TGTGCTAGCAGCTTAGCGCTAGCGGGGGGGAATGAGCAGTTCTTC.